This passage covers 6 T cell receptor beta chains from one sample sequenced in a study of tumor and adjacent non-tumor tissue in lung cancer. RNA was extracted from bulk tissue without any cell sorting. This non-tumor lung sample came from over 3 cm beyond the tumor edge. TCRbeta libraries were built with three rounds of nested PCR, modified from ARM-PCR. One entry per CDR3 protein, called by TCRdb with MiXCR from the multiplex PCR reads. The profile shows around 82,000 distinct CDR3 sequences, approximately 81% of them singletons. Sequenced material: distant non-tumor lung tissue. The receptors derive from a man aged 60 to 69 with non-small cell lung cancer.

The chain couples TRBV4-2 to TRBJ1-4, with unresolved D. The CDR3 loop spans 14 amino acids. The V gene's germline CDR1 is LGHNA and CDR2 YNFKEQ. Trimming removed 3 bases at V and 2 bases at J, with 7 bases between. The CDR3 sequence is CASSQQGTNEKLFF. In nucleotides, the CDR3 is TGTGCCAGCAGCCAGCAAGGTACTAATGAAAAACTGTTTTTT.

V and J are TRBV11-2 and TRBJ2-5; a weak D match, TRBD2 (5 bases). Germline assignment: CDR1 SGHAT and CDR2 FQNNGV. This CDR3 contains 13 residues. V was trimmed by 5 bases and J by 5 bases, leaving 12 bases between them. The CDR3 spells CASSMGSGETQYF. The CDR3 DNA sequence: TGTGCCAGCAGCATGGGTTCGGGGGAGACCCAGTACTTC.

This clonotype was counted between two and nine times. The chain joins TRBV11-3 to TRBJ2-1; maybe TRBD2 (6 bases). This CDR3 is built from 13 residues. Germline assignment: CDR1 SGHNT and CDR2 YENEEA. Trimming removed 1 base from V and 5 bases from J, with 6 bases in between. The CDR3 sequence: CASSLGTNNEQFF. The CDR3 DNA sequence: TGTGCCAGCAGCTTAGGGACTAACAATGAGCAGTTCTTC.

Regarding this clonotype: The germline gene is not matched at one end of the junction; a read error may be the cause. CDR3 DNA sequence: TGTGCCAGCAGCCGTGGGATGGGGGCTCTCTCCTACGAGCTGTATTTC. Amino acids: CASSRGMGALSYELYF. The rearrangement uses TRBV11-2 and TRBJ2-7, with TRBD1 as a possible D gene (6 bases). The CDR3 is made up of 16 amino acids. CDR1 SGHAT and CDR2 FQNNGV come from the germline V gene.

The chain employs TRBV19 and TRBJ2-5; 9 bases fit TRBD1. From germline, CDR1 is LNHDA and CDR2 SQIVND (reference sequence). The CDR3 is 15 residues long. V lost 8 bases to trimming and J lost 1 base; unmatched junction nucleotides: 8. CDR3 amino acids: CASARQGGRQETQYF. In DNA form, the CDR3 reads TGTGCCAGTGCAAGACAGGGGGGCCGCCAAGAGACCCAGTACTTC. The whole variable domain, filled in from reference TRBV19 and TRBJ2-5, reads DGGITQSPKYLFRKEGQNVTLSCEQNLNHDAMYWYRQDPGQGLRLIYYSQIVNDFQKGDIAEGYSVSREKKESFPLTVTSAQKNPTAFYLCASARQGGRQETQYFGPGTRLLVL.

The gene calls are TRBV11-2 and TRBJ2-7; D unresolved. The CDR3 sequence is 14 residues long. Trimming removed 2 bases at V and 1 base at J, with 9 bases between. CDR1 and CDR2 from the germline V gene are SGHAT and FQNNGV. CDR3 in amino acids: CASSLCLQSYEQYF. The CDR3 DNA reads as TGTGCCAGCAGCTTATGTCTACAGTCCTACGAGCAGTACTTC.